The rows below give T cell receptor beta chains drawn from one sample of a study of T cells in Graves' hyperthyroidism and ophthalmopathy. Each CDR3 protein is one row after TCRdb ran MiXCR on the multiplex PCR reads. This sample yields about 590,000 distinct CDR3 sequences, of which less than 20% are seen a single time; around 7.5% belongs to the top ten. The sequenced sample was blood. These TCRs come from a woman younger than 45 with Graves' hyperthyroidism. Each CDR3 is given with its conserved first and last residue. A D gene is named only where the DNA matches it firmly. The size entry is marked missing in some rows and otherwise reads once, few, many or a size class.

V,J,size,D,DNA,CDR3
TRBV6-5,TRBJ2-3,few,.,TGTGCCAGCAGTTACTTGCGGGAACCCCGCACAGATACGCAGTATTTT,CASSYLREPRTDTQYF
TRBV5-1,TRBJ2-5,few,.,TGCGCCAGCAGCTTATCCTCACCTCAAGAGACCCAGTACTTC,CASSLSSPQETQYF
TRBV28,TRBJ2-2,.,.,TGTGCCAGCAGCCCCCGGACACCCCTAGTAACGGGGCTGTTTTTT,CASSPRTPLVTGLFF
TRBV7-9,TRBJ2-3,many,TRBD1,TGTGCCAACAGGGGGGACCTTGACACAGATACGCAGTATTTT,CANRGDLDTDTQYF
TRBV27,TRBJ2-2,.,.,TGTGCCAGCAGTACCTACCAAGGGGAGCTGTTTTTT,CASSTYQGELFF
TRBV9,TRBJ1-3,.,TRBD1,TGTGCCAGCAGCGTGGGGACAGGGGCGACCTCTGGAAACACCATATATTTT,CASSVGTGATSGNTIYF
TRBV7-2,TRBJ2-1,many,TRBD1,TGTGCCAGCGGCGAACCGGGACAGGGGCCAAATGAGCAGTTCTTC,CASGEPGQGPNEQFF
TRBV10-3,TRBJ2-1,.,TRBD2,TGTGCCATCAGTGAGCGGACTAGCGGGAGTGTAACCTCCTACAATGAGCAGTTCTTC,CAISERTSGSVTSYNEQFF
TRBV12-3/TRBV12-4,TRBJ2-1,many,.,TGTGCCAGCACTCGGGACTCTACCTCCTACAATGAGCAGTTCTTC,CASTRDSTSYNEQFF
TRBV9,TRBJ2-7,.,.,TGTGCCAGCAGCACAACGGGCGCTGGCTACGAGCAGTACTTC,CASSTTGAGYEQYF
TRBV20-1,TRBJ1-2,.,.,TGCAGTGCTAGCGTCACCACGAGGGGTGGCTACACCTTC,CSASVTTRGGYTF
TRBV7-6,TRBJ2-7,few,TRBD1,TGTGCCAGCTCTGCTTTAGACAGGGGCTACGAGCAGTACTTC,CASSALDRGYEQYF
TRBV9,TRBJ2-7,.,TRBD1,TGTGCCAGCAGCCGCCGGACAGGGACGGAATACGAGCAGTACTTC,CASSRRTGTEYEQYF
TRBV5-6,TRBJ1-1,.,.,TGTGCCAGCAGCTTGGGATGGCGGGGGACTGAAGCTTTCTTT,CASSLGWRGTEAFF
TRBV6-1,TRBJ1-5,many,.,TGTGCCAGCAGTACAGGATATAGCAATCAGCCCCAGCATTTT,CASSTGYSNQPQHF
TRBV20-1,TRBJ2-1,many,.,TGCAGTGCTAGAGATACGGCAGGGGGGCTCACTCACAATGAGCAGTTCTTC,CSARDTAGGLTHNEQFF
TRBV7-9,TRBJ2-1,many,.,TGTGCCAGCGTTTTTGGGGGACCAAACAATGAGCAGTTCTTC,CASVFGGPNNEQFF
TRBV9,TRBJ2-3,few,.,TGTGCCAGCAGCGTAGGGATGCCAGATACGCAGTATTTT,CASSVGMPDTQYF
TRBV27,TRBJ1-6,.,.,TGTGCCAGCAGTCTTCTACCGGGACCCCTCCACTTT,CASSLLPGPLHF
TRBV29-1,TRBJ1-4,many,TRBD1,TGCAGCGTTGGAGGGGGCTATGAAAAACTGTTTTTT,CSVGGGYEKLFF
TRBV20-1,TRBJ1-1,many,TRBD1,TGCAGTGCTAGGGGGGGACCGGGACAGGCTTTTGGTGAAGCTTTCTTT,CSARGGPGQAFGEAFF
TRBV29-1,TRBJ2-5,many,.,TGCAGCGTCCAGTACCAAGAGACCCAGTACTTC,CSVQYQETQYF
TRBV6-1,TRBJ2-7,few,.,TGTGCCAGCAGTGAATCAGTGACCACAATGACCTACGAGCAGTACTTC,CASSESVTTMTYEQYF
TRBV20-1,TRBJ1-5,many,.,TGCAGTGCTACTTGGGGGGACCAGCCCCAGCATTTT,CSATWGDQPQHF
TRBV4-1,TRBJ2-3,few,.,TGCGCCAGCAGCCAATTGGCCGGGGGGCAAAGCACAGATACGCAGTATTTT,CASSQLAGGQSTDTQYF
TRBV4-1,TRBJ1-1,.,TRBD1,TGCGCCAGCAGCCCGACCGCCTTGACAGGGGGCACTGAAGCTTTCTTT,CASSPTALTGGTEAFF
TRBV7-6,TRBJ2-1,few,TRBD2,TGTGCCAGCAGCCGGGGACTAGCGGGGGATAGCTCCTACAATGAGCAGTTCTTC,CASSRGLAGDSSYNEQFF
TRBV20-1,TRBJ1-2,.,TRBD1,TGCAGTGCTAGAGGGCCAGGGGGTTATAACTATGGCTACACCTTC,CSARGPGGYNYGYTF
TRBV14,TRBJ2-1,.,TRBD2,TGTGCCAGCAGGAGGACTAGCGGGAGTCTCTATGAGCAGTTCTTC,CASRRTSGSLYEQFF
TRBV18,TRBJ1-1,many,.,TGTGCCAGCACACCCTATAACACTGAAGCTTTCTTT,CASTPYNTEAFF
TRBV5-1,TRBJ2-7,many,TRBD1,TGCGCCAGCAGCCCTGAGACAGGGATCGGTCACGAGCAGTACTTC,CASSPETGIGHEQYF
TRBV15,TRBJ2-2,.,TRBD2,TGTGCCACCAGCAGAGAATATCCAACTAGCGGGACTCCCTTAAACACCGGGGAGCTGTTTTTT,CATSREYPTSGTPLNTGELFF
TRBV19,TRBJ2-1,.,TRBD1,TGTGCCAGTAGTATTGGGGACAGGGCGAGCTCCTACAATGAGCAGTTCTTC,CASSIGDRASSYNEQFF
TRBV20-1,TRBJ1-6,.,TRBD1,TGCAGTGCTAGATCTGGGGACAGGCCCTTTCGGATTTCACCCCTCCACTTT,CSARSGDRPFRISPLHF
TRBV11-2,TRBJ2-6,.,.,TGTGCCAGCTCACCAACCAGCGGGACAGGACCCTCTGGGGCCAACGTCCTGACTTTC,CASSPTSGTGPSGANVLTF
TRBV10-2,TRBJ1-5,few,.,TGCGCCAGCAGTGAGCCCGGTTCATCTCCCCAGCATTTT,CASSEPGSSPQHF
TRBV20-1,TRBJ2-7,.,TRBD2,TGCAGTGCCGATCGCGGGGGGGCGAGGAACGAGCAGTACTTC,CSADRGGARNEQYF
TRBV6-1,TRBJ1-5,few,TRBD1,TGTGCCAGCAGCGCACCTACCAGGGGGCGTAATCAGCCCCAGCATTTT,CASSAPTRGRNQPQHF
TRBV20-1,TRBJ2-1,.,TRBD2,TGCAGTGCTCCTACCGGGACTAGCGTCTACAATGAGCAGTTCTTC,CSAPTGTSVYNEQFF
TRBV5-1,TRBJ1-1,many,.,TGCGCCAGCAGCTTGTATGAGGGGAACACTGAAGCTTTCTTT,CASSLYEGNTEAFF
TRBV24-1,TRBJ2-5,.,TRBD1,TGTGCCACCAGTGATTTGGGTGACAGGGACGGGGAGACCCAGTACTTC,CATSDLGDRDGETQYF
TRBV7-6,TRBJ1-3,few,TRBD1,TGTGCCAGCAGCTTAGCCCCTCCGGGACAGGGGACCTCTGGAAACACCATATATTTT,CASSLAPPGQGTSGNTIYF
TRBV19,TRBJ2-3,.,TRBD1,TGTGCCAGTAGGCGGACAGGGGAAAGCACAGATACGCAGTGTTTT,CASRRTGESTDTQCF
TRBV18,TRBJ2-7,many,.,TGTGCCAGCTCACAACAGGGAAACTACGAGCAGTACTTC,CASSQQGNYEQYF
TRBV24-1,TRBJ2-2,many,TRBD2,TGTGCCACCAGTGATTCCAAGGGAACCGGACTAGCCACCGGGGAGCTGTTTTTT,CATSDSKGTGLATGELFF
TRBV28,TRBJ1-3,many,TRBD1,TGTGCCAGCAGTACGTGGACAGGGCTGGGAGACACCATATATTTT,CASSTWTGLGDTIYF
TRBV15,TRBJ2-7,many,TRBD1,TGTGCCACCAGCAATGTCTGGACAGGGGCTCTTAGCTCCTACGAGCAGTACTTC,CATSNVWTGALSSYEQYF
TRBV6-1,TRBJ1-1,.,TRBD1,TGTGCCAGCAGTGAACGAGACAGGGGAGGCACTGAAGCTTTCTTT,CASSERDRGGTEAFF
TRBV13,TRBJ2-2,many,TRBD2,TGTGCCAGCAGCGCTACGCGGGAGGGCCCGAACACCGGGGAGCTGTTTTTT,CASSATREGPNTGELFF
TRBV11-2,TRBJ2-3,many,.,TGTGCCAGCAGCTTAGGAGCGATAACAGATACGCAGTATTTT,CASSLGAITDTQYF
TRBV30,TRBJ2-1,many,.,TGTGCCTGGAGTGTACTCTTGCGTAGAACCTACAATGAGCAGTTCTTC,CAWSVLLRRTYNEQFF
TRBV20-1,TRBJ2-7,many,TRBD2,TGCAGTGCGGAACTAGCGGGAGGATTCTACGAGCAGTACTTC,CSAELAGGFYEQYF
TRBV28,TRBJ2-1,many,TRBD1,TGTGCCAGCAGTTTATCGGGACAGGGGTTGAACAATGAGCAGTTCTTC,CASSLSGQGLNNEQFF
TRBV20-1,TRBJ2-1,few,TRBD2,TGCAGTGCTAGCACTAGCGGGAGGGGGCTGAATGAGCAGTTCTTC,CSASTSGRGLNEQFF